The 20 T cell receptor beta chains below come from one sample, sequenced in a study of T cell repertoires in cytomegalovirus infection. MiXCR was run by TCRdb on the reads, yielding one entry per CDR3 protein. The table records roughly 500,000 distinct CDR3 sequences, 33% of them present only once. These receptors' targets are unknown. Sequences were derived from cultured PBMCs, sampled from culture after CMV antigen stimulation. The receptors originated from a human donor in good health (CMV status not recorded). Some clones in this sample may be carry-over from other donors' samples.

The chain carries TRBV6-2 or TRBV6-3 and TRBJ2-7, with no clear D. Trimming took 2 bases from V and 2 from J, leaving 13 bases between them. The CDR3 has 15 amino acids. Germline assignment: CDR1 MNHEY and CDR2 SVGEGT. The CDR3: CASSYLRANPYEQYV. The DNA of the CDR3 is TGTGCCAGCAGTTACCTCCGGGCTAACCCCTACGAGCAGTACGTC.

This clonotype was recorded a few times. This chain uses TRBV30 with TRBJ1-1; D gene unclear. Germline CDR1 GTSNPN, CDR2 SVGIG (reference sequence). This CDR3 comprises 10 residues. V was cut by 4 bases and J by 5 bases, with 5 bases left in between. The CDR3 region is CAWITTEAFF. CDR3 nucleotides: TGTGCCTGGATCACGACTGAAGCTTTCTTT.

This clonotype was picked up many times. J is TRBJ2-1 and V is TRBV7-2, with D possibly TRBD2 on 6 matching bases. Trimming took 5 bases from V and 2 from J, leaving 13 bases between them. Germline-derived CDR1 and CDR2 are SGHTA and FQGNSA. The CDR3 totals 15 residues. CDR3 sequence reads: CASSQSGRTYNEQFF. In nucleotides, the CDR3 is TGTGCCAGCAGCCAATCGGGGAGGACCTACAATGAGCAGTTCTTC.

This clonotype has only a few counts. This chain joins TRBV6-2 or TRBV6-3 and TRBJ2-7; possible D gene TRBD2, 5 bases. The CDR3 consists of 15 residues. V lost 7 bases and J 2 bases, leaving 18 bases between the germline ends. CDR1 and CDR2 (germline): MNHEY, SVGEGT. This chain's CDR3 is CASTLGEPITYEQYF. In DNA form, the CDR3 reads TGTGCCAGCACCCTCGGGGAGCCAATTACCTACGAGCAGTACTTC.

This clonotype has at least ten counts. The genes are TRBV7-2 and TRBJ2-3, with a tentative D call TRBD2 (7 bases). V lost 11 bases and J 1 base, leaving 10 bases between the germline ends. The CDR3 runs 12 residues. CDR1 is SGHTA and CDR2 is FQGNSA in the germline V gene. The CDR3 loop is CAGGARTDTQYF. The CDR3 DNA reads TGTGCCGGGGGGGCGCGCACAGATACGCAGTATTTT.

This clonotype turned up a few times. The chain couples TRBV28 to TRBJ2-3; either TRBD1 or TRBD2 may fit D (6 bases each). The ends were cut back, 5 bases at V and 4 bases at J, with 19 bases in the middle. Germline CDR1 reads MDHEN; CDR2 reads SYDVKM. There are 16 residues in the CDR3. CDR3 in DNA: TGTGCCAGCAGTCCCTCCCGGGGGCGGCCACCAGATACGCAGTATTTT. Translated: CASSPSRGRPPDTQYF.

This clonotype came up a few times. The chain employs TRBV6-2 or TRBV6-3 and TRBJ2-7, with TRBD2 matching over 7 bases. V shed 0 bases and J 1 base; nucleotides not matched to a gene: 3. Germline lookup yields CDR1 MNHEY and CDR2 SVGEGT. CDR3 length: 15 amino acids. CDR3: CASSYSGGRSYEQYV. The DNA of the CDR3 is TGTGCCAGCAGTTACTCGGGAGGGAGGTCCTACGAGCAGTACGTC.

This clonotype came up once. This chain's CDR3 is CASSRGRNEQFF. CDR3 coding DNA: TGTGCCAGCAGTCGAGGACGGAATGAGCAGTTCTTC. V and J are TRBV27 and TRBJ2-1; D is uncertain. The CDR3 has 12 amino acids. Per the germline V gene, CDR1 is MNHEY and CDR2 is SMNVEV (reference sequence). Trimming took off 5 bases at V and 7 bases at J, with 9 bases between the two ends.

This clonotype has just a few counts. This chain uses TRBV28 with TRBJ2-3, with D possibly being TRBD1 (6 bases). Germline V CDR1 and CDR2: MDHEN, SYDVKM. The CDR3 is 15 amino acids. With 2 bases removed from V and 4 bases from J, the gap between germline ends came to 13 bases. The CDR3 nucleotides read TGTGCCAGCAGTTTAGGGGGCTTGTTTTCAGATACGCAGTATTTT. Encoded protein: CASSLGGLFSDTQYF.

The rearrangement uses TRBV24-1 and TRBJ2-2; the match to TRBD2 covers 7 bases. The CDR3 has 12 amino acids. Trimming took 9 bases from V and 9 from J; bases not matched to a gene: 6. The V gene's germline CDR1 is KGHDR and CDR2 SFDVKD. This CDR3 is CATAGVDRELFF. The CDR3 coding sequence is TGTGCCACCGCGGGAGTGGATCGGGAGCTGTTTTTT.

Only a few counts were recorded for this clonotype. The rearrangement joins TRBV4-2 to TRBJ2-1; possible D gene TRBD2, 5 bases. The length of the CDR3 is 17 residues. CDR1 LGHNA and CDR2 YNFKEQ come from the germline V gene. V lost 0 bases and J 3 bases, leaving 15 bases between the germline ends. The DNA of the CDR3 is TGTGCCAGCAGCCAAGATCCCACTCTAGCCGTCTACAATGAGCAGTTCTTC. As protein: CASSQDPTLAVYNEQFF.

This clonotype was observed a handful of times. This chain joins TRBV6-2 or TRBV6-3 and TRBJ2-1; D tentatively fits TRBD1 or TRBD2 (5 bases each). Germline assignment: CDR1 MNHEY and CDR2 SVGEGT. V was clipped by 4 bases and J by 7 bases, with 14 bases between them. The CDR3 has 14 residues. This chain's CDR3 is CASSSSPRGNEQFF. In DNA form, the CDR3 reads TGTGCCAGCAGTTCGTCCCCGAGGGGAAATGAGCAGTTCTTC.

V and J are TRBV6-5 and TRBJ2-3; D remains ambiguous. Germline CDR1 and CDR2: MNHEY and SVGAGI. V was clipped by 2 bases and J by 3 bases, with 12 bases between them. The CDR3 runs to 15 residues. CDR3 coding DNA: TGTGCCAGCAGTTACGGCCCCGGAATTACAGATACGCAGTATTTT. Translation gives CASSYGPGITDTQYF.

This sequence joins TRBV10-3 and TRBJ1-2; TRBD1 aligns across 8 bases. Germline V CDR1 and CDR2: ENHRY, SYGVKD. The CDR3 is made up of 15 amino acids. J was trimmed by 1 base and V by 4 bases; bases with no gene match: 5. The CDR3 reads CAISGQGWDNYGYTF. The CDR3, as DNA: TGTGCCATCAGTGGACAGGGGTGGGATAACTATGGCTACACCTTC.

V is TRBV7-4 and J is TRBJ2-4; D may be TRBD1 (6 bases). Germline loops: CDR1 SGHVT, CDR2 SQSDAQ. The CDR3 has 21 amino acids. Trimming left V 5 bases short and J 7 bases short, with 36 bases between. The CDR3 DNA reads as TGTGCCAGCAGCCCGAGGGTAGGGACACGGGGTTCAGTGCTCCCCCGGAACATTCAGTACTTC. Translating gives CASSPRVGTRGSVLPRNIQYF.

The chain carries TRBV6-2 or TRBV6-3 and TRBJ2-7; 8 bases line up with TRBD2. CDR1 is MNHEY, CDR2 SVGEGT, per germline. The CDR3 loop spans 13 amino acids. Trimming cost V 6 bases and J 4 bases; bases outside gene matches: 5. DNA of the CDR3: TGTGCCAGCAGCCCAAGCGGGAGATACGAGCAGTACGTC. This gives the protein CASSPSGRYEQYV.

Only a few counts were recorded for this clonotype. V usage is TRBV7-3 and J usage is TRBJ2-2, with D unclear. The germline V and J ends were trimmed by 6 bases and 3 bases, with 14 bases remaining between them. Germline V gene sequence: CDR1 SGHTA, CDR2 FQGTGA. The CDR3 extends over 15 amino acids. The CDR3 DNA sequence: TGTGCCAGCAGTCCAGTCAGTACTCACACCGGGGAGCTGTTTTTT. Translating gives CASSPVSTHTGELFF.

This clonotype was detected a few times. The DNA for the CDR3 is TGCAGTGCTAGAGTGGGGACAGGGGACAATCAGCCCCAGCATTTT. It yields the protein CSARVGTGDNQPQHF. The gene calls are TRBV20-1 and TRBJ1-5; 10 positions match TRBD1. The V gene's germline CDR1 is DFQATT and CDR2 SNEGSKA (reference sequence). The CDR3 covers 15 residues. V trimming: 1 base; J trimming: 3 bases; junction bases outside the gene matches: 3.

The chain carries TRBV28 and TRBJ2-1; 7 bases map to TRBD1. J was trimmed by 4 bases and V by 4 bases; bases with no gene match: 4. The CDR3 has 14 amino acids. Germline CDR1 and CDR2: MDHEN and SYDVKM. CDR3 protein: CASSSRTGYNEQFF. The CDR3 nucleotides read TGTGCCAGCAGTTCCCGGACAGGTTACAATGAGCAGTTCTTC. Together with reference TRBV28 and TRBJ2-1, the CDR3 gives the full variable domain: DVKVTQSSRYLVKRTGEKVFLECVQDMDHENMFWYRQDPGLGLRLIYFSYDVKMKEKGDIPEGYSVSREKKERFSLILESASTNQTSMYLCASSSRTGYNEQFFGPGTRLTVL.

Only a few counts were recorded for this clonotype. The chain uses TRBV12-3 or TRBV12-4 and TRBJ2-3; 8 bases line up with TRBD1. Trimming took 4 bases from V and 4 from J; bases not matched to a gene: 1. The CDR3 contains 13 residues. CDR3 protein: CASSSTGADTQYF. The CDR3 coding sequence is TGTGCCAGCAGTTCGACAGGGGCAGATACGCAGTATTTT.